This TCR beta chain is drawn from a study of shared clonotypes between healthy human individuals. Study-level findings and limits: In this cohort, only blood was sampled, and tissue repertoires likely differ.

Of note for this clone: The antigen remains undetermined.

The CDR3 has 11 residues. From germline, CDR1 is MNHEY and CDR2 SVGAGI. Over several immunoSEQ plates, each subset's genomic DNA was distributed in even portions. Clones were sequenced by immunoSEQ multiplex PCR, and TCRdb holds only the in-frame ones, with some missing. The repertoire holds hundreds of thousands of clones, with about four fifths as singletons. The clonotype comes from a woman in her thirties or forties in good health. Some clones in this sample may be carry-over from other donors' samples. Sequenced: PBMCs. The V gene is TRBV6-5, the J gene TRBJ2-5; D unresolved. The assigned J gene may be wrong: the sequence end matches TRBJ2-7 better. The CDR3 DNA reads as TGTGCCAGCAGTTACGGGGACGAGCAGTACTTC. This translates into CASSYGDEQYF.